This entry lists 5 T cell receptor beta chains sequenced from one sample in a study of T cells in tumors after PD-1 blockade. Repertoires were generated with immunoSEQ multiplex PCR, while TCRdb's copy carries only in-frame clones and drops some. The table lists roughly 50,000 clones, 65% to 85% of them singletons. Material: PBMCs, obtained before anti-PD-1 treatment. Receptor source: a human donor with basal cell carcinoma.

This clone was seen just once. The chain combines TRBV5-4 with TRBJ2-1, with D perhaps matching TRBD1 (5 bases). V gave up 0 bases and J gave up 8 bases, with 9 bases separating them. The CDR3 is 13 amino acids. Per germline, CDR1 SGHNT and CDR2 YYREEE (reference sequence). The CDR3 sequence is CASSLAIRDEQFF. CDR3 DNA: TGTGCCAGCAGCTTGGCCATCAGGGATGAGCAGTTCTTC.

V and J are TRBV2 and TRBJ2-7; perhaps D is TRBD1 or TRBD2 (6 bases each). V was pared by 8 bases and J by 11 bases, with 16 bases between. The CDR3 length is 11 residues. Per the germline V gene, CDR1 is SNHLY and CDR2 is FYNNEI. CDR3 nucleotide sequence: TGTGCCAGCCTAATATCAGGGGAGGAGTACTTC. Translating it yields CASLISGEEYF.

This clone was seen once. This chain joins TRBV4-1 and TRBJ2-1, with TRBD2 identical over 7 bases. This CDR3 is 17 amino acids long. The J segment lost 6 bases and the V segment lost 2 bases, leaving 13 bases of the junction unmatched. Germline lookup yields CDR1 MGHRA and CDR2 YSYEKL. CDR3 sequence: CASSQQAGTIYLNEQFF. In DNA, the CDR3 is TGCGCCAGCAGCCAACAAGCCGGGACTATATACCTCAATGAGCAGTTCTTC.

This rearrangement joins TRBV19 to TRBJ1-1; D is unclear. The CDR3 length is 14 residues. Trimming cost V 6 bases and J 1 base, with 12 bases left between them. Looked up from germline, CDR1 is LNHDA and CDR2 is SQIVND (reference sequence). The CDR3 loop is CASRVTDQNTEAFF. CDR3 in DNA: TGTGCCAGTAGAGTAACAGATCAGAACACTGAAGCTTTCTTT.

The chain combines TRBV2 with TRBJ1-1; D may be TRBD1 (5 bases). The CDR3 has 15 residues. The V and J ends lost 6 bases and 4 bases respectively, with 18 bases between them. The germline V gene encodes CDR1 SNHLY and CDR2 FYNNEI. CDR3 in amino acids: CASSVGSPRGTEAFF. As DNA, the CDR3 is TGTGCCAGCAGCGTTGGGTCGCCAAGGGGCACTGAAGCTTTCTTT. The full variable domain, rest sourced from reference TRBV2 and TRBJ1-1, is EPEVTQTPSHQVTQMGQEVILRCVPISNHLYFYWYRQILGQKVEFLVSFYNNEISEKSEIFDDQFSVERPDGSNFTLKIRSTKLEDSAMYFCASSVGSPRGTEAFFGQGTRLTVV.